The 30 T cell receptor beta chains below come from one sample, sequenced in a study of control samples from healthy donors and cancer patients. TCRdb's table, derived via immunoSEQ multiplex PCR, lists solely in-frame clones and lacks some. Of around 120,000 clones listed, 88% are singletons. Input material: blood. The receptor set was obtained from a middle-aged man in good health.

The genes are TRBV7-8 and TRBJ1-3; TRBD1 matches 7 bases. Germline loops: CDR1 SGHVS, CDR2 FQNEAQ. This CDR3 is built from 15 residues. The junction had 4 bases not matched to a gene; V was cut back by 2 bases and J by 3 bases. The CDR3 DNA reads as TGTGCCAGCAGCTTACAGGGGGAGGTTGGAAACACCATATATTTT. Its translation is CASSLQGEVGNTIYF.

The chain's CDR3 is CASSFSGGGYEQYF. CDR3 DNA: TGCGCCAGCAGCTTTAGCGGGGGGGGCTACGAGCAGTACTTC. The gene calls are TRBV5-1 and TRBJ2-7; 11 nucleotides agree with TRBD2. This CDR3 contains 14 residues. Germline V lookup: CDR1 SGHRS, CDR2 YFSETQ. The ends lost 2 bases at V and 3 bases at J; junction bases unmatched: 1.

This chain connects TRBV5-1 to TRBJ2-7; unclear D gene. Trimming removed 0 bases from V and 0 bases from J, with 10 bases in between. Germline CDR1 reads SGHRS; CDR2 reads YFSETQ. The CDR3 runs 15 residues. CDR3 residues: CASSLVQTSSYEQYF. The CDR3 DNA is TGCGCCAGCAGCTTGGTCCAGACAAGCTCCTACGAGCAGTACTTC.

V is TRBV27 and J is TRBJ1-5; the D gene is possibly TRBD1 (6 bases). The CDR3 runs 14 residues. V was pared by 6 bases and J by 6 bases, with 15 bases between. Looked up from germline, CDR1 is MNHEY and CDR2 is SMNVEV (reference sequence). Written as DNA, the CDR3 is TGTGCCAGCAGCCTACAGGGAGGAGGTCAGCCCCAGCATTTT. Its protein product is CASSLQGGGQPQHF.

This clone was observed once. The J gene is TRBJ2-7, the V gene TRBV11-3; TRBD1 matches at 7 bases. This CDR3 has 12 amino acids. V trimming: 5 bases; J trimming: 5 bases; junction bases outside the gene matches: 3. Germline V gene data show CDR1 as SGHNT and CDR2 as YENEEA. The chain's CDR3 is CASSPGTDEQYF. In DNA, the CDR3 is TGTGCCAGCAGCCCCGGGACAGACGAGCAGTACTTC.

V usage is TRBV30 and J usage is TRBJ2-7, with D unresolved. The V end was cut by 0 bases, the J end by 4 bases, with 10 bases between. The germline V gene encodes CDR1 GTSNPN and CDR2 SVGIG (reference sequence). The CDR3 has 13 amino acids. CDR3 residues: CAWSVGYRYEQYF. CDR3 nucleotides: TGTGCCTGGAGTGTAGGGTACCGGTACGAGCAGTACTTC.

V and J are TRBV18 and TRBJ1-1; D gene unclear. This CDR3 has 13 residues. The germline gives CDR1 KGHSH, CDR2 LQKENI. V gave up 4 bases and J gave up 7 bases, with 13 bases separating them. CDR3: CASSQWGYGEAFF. CDR3 DNA sequence: TGTGCCAGCTCACAGTGGGGATACGGTGAAGCTTTCTTT.

The rearrangement links TRBV6-7 to TRBJ2-7; D is possibly TRBD2 (5 bases). TRBV6-7 has ORF status, its function being uncertain. Trimming took off 9 bases at V and 4 bases at J, with 19 bases between the two ends. The CDR3 has 14 residues. The CDR3 region has the DNA TGTGCCAGGGAAGAGAGAGGGTTCGTGTACGAGCAGTACTTC. The encoded protein is CAREERGFVYEQYF.

This sequence joins TRBV5-1 and TRBJ2-6; D is uncertain. This CDR3 is 14 amino acids long. The V end was cut by 2 bases, the J end by 0 bases, with 3 bases between. The germline V gene encodes CDR1 SGHRS and CDR2 YFSETQ. The CDR3 DNA reads TGCGCCAGCAGCTTAGGCTCTGGGGCCAACGTCCTGACTTTC. The encoded protein is CASSLGSGANVLTF. Full variable domain (remainder filled in from reference TRBV5-1 and TRBJ2-6): KAGVTQTPRYLIKTRGQQVTLSCSPISGHRSVSWYQQTPGQGLQFLFEYFSETQRNKGNFPGRFSGRQFSNSRSEMNVSTLELGDSALYLCASSLGSGANVLTFGAGSRLTVL.

V is TRBV11-2 and J is TRBJ2-7; 9 bases fit TRBD2. The CDR3 length is 18 residues. Germline V CDR1 and CDR2: SGHAT, FQNNGV. V shed 0 bases and J 2 bases; nucleotides not matched to a gene: 11. DNA for the CDR3: TGTGCCAGCAGCTTAGAGAACTCCGGGACTAGCTCTCCCTACGAGCAGTACTTC. Amino acid sequence: CASSLENSGTSSPYEQYF.

The CDR3 DNA follows: TGTGCCAGCAGCTTAGGCGTGGGGGTGAAGTACTTC. Translation: CASSLGVGVKYF. J is TRBJ2-7 and V is TRBV7-9, with D perhaps assigned TRBD1 or TRBD2 (5 bases each). Trimming shortened V by 1 base and J by 11 bases, and 12 bases separated the two germline ends. The CDR3 is 12 amino acids. CDR1 is SEHNR, CDR2 FQNEAQ, per germline (reference sequence).

V is TRBV18 and J is TRBJ1-3; D is undetermined. The V gene lost 1 base and the J gene lost 0 bases, with 10 bases spanning the gap. This CDR3 is 16 amino acids long. Germline V gene data show CDR1 as KGHSH and CDR2 as LQKENI. DNA of the CDR3: TGTGCCAGCTCACCACAGGCTACTGTCTCTGGAAACACCATATATTTT. Translating gives CASSPQATVSGNTIYF.

The chain recombines TRBV7-2 with TRBJ1-5; weak D call: TRBD1 (5 bases). Germline loops: CDR1 SGHTA, CDR2 FQGNSA. The CDR3 covers 13 residues. V was pared by 4 bases and J by 11 bases, with 15 bases between. CDR3 protein: CASSSPGTEAQHF. CDR3 sequence (DNA): TGTGCCAGCAGCTCGCCGGGGACGGAAGCCCAGCATTTT.

The chain uses TRBV12-3 or TRBV12-4 and TRBJ1-1; no reliable D call. Trimming took 3 bases from V and 4 from J, leaving 6 bases between them. This CDR3 has 12 amino acids. The CDR3 sequence is CASSFPGTEAFF. CDR3 nucleotide sequence: TGTGCCAGCAGTTTCCCGGGCACTGAAGCTTTCTTT.

The DNA for the CDR3 is TGTGCCAGCAGTGCCCGGCTGCGCACCGGGGAGCTGTTTTTT. This sequence encodes CASSARLRTGELFF. The chain employs TRBV25-1 and TRBJ2-2; D not certain. Germline CDR1 MGHDK, CDR2 SYGVNS. V was pared by 4 bases and J by 4 bases, with 10 bases between. The CDR3 runs 14 residues.

This chain joins TRBV7-9 and TRBJ2-1; TRBD1 aligns across 9 bases. Germline V gives CDR1 SEHNR, CDR2 FQNEAQ (reference sequence). Trimming took 1 base from V and 3 from J; bases not matched to a gene: 1. This CDR3 has 15 residues. The DNA of the CDR3 is TGTGCCAGCAGCTTAGGACAGGGGGGCTACAATGAGCAGTTCTTC. Its protein product is CASSLGQGGYNEQFF.

The rearrangement joins TRBV5-1 to TRBJ2-1; D could derive from TRBD1 or TRBD2 (6 bases each). This CDR3 spans 14 amino acids. CDR1 SGHRS and CDR2 YFSETQ come from the germline V gene. Trimming cost V 4 bases and J 6 bases, with 14 bases left between them. CDR3 in amino acids: CASSGGGVGNEQFF. The DNA of the CDR3 is TGCGCCAGCAGCGGGGGCGGGGTTGGCAATGAGCAGTTCTTC.

The V gene is TRBV30, the J gene TRBJ2-3; TRBD1 agrees at 7 bases. V was clipped by 7 bases and J by 4 bases; unmatched bases: 11. Germline V gene data show CDR1 as GTSNPN and CDR2 as SVGIG (reference sequence). The CDR3 length is 14 residues. The CDR3 sequence is CASSTGVGADTQYF. CDR3 DNA: TGTGCCTCCTCAACAGGGGTTGGAGCAGATACGCAGTATTTT.

The table lists this clone with a count of one. The chain joins TRBV18 to TRBJ1-5; a weak D match, TRBD1 (5 bases). V lost 3 bases and J lost 3, with 9 bases in between. The CDR3 spans 14 residues. Germline CDR1 and CDR2: KGHSH and LQKENI. The DNA for the CDR3 is TGTGCCAGCTCACCTTCCAGGGCCAATCAGCCCCAGCATTTT. It codes for CASSPSRANQPQHF.

The gene calls are TRBV10-3 and TRBJ2-7, with D perhaps given as TRBD1 or TRBD2 (5 bases each). This CDR3 has 15 amino acids. Germline V gene lookup returns CDR1 ENHRY and CDR2 SYGVKD. Trimming stripped 4 bases from V and 7 bases from J, with 20 bases between. CDR3 in DNA: TGTGCCATCAGTGGCTCCATTAATCTGGGGGAAGAGCAGTACTTC. Its protein is CAISGSINLGEEQYF.

The rearrangement uses TRBV6-6 and TRBJ2-1; 9 bases line up with TRBD2. The V and J ends lost 2 bases and 5 bases, in that order; junction bases with no gene match: 4. The V gene's germline CDR1 is MNHNY and CDR2 SVGAGI (reference sequence). The CDR3 spans 15 residues. The CDR3 coding sequence is TGTGCCAGCAGTTACCGAGGCGGGGGGGACAATGAGCAGTTCTTC. It specifies CASSYRGGGDNEQFF.

This rearrangement joins TRBV5-1 to TRBJ2-1; no firm D call. V lost 0 bases and J lost 7, with 5 bases in between. CDR1 and CDR2 (germline): SGHRS, YFSETQ. This CDR3 has 12 residues. CDR3 sequence: CASSLAQNEQFF. The DNA of the CDR3 is TGCGCCAGCAGCTTGGCACAGAATGAGCAGTTCTTC. The complete variable domain, with remaining parts taken from reference TRBV5-1 and TRBJ2-1, reads KAGVTQTPRYLIKTRGQQVTLSCSPISGHRSVSWYQQTPGQGLQFLFEYFSETQRNKGNFPGRFSGRQFSNSRSEMNVSTLELGDSALYLCASSLAQNEQFFGPGTRLTVL.

The chain uses TRBV2 and TRBJ1-5; tentative D call: TRBD1 (6 bases). Trimming took off 6 bases at V and 7 bases at J, with 19 bases between the two ends. CDR1 and CDR2 from the germline V gene are SNHLY and FYNNEI. This CDR3 has 15 residues. DNA of the CDR3: TGTGCCAGCAGGGATAGGGGACACGGTGGCCAGCCCCAGCATTTT. This translates into CASRDRGHGGQPQHF.

This sequence joins TRBV5-6 and TRBJ2-3; D might be TRBD1 (5 bases). The CDR3 covers 16 residues. The germline V gene encodes CDR1 SGHDT and CDR2 YYEEEE. V was pared by 0 bases and J by 0 bases, with 11 bases between. CDR3: CASSLDGAVSTDTQYF. The DNA of the CDR3 is TGTGCCAGCAGCTTGGATGGGGCTGTGAGCACAGATACGCAGTATTTT.

J is TRBJ2-5 and V is TRBV30; TRBD1 matches at 9 bases. This CDR3 contains 15 residues. The junction had 14 bases not matched to a gene; V was cut back by 6 bases and J by 6 bases. In germline, CDR1 is GTSNPN, CDR2 SVGIG (reference sequence). For the CDR3, the DNA is TGTGCCTGCTCCCCTGGGACAGGGAGTAGGAAGACCCAGTACTTC. It yields the protein CACSPGTGSRKTQYF. The variable domain in full, with the rest retrieved from reference TRBV30 and TRBJ2-5, is SQTIHQWPATLVQPVGSPLSLECTVEGTSNPNLYWYRQAAGRGLQLLFYSVGIGQISSEVPQNLSASRPQDRQFILSSKKLLLSDSGFYLCACSPGTGSRKTQYFGPGTRLLVL.

The V and J genes are TRBV2 and TRBJ1-5, with 8 bases that match TRBD1. With V trimmed by 8 bases and J by 7 bases, 4 bases remained unmatched. This CDR3 spans 12 amino acids. Per the germline V gene, CDR1 is SNHLY and CDR2 is FYNNEI. CDR3 residues: CASQGAGQPQHF. In DNA, the CDR3 is TGTGCCAGCCAGGGGGCTGGCCAGCCCCAGCATTTT.

This clone was seen a handful of times. This chain connects TRBV9 to TRBJ1-5, with 8 bases fitting TRBD1. The J segment lost 3 bases and the V segment lost 0 bases, leaving 5 bases of the junction unmatched. Germline loops: CDR1 SGDLS, CDR2 YYNGEE. CDR3 length: 16 residues. DNA of the CDR3: TGTGCCAGCAGCGTAGGGACAGGGTATTCCAATCAGCCCCAGCATTTT. Its protein is CASSVGTGYSNQPQHF. Variable domain in full (rest from reference TRBV9 and TRBJ1-5): DSGVTQTPKHLITATGQRVTLRCSPRSGDLSVYWYQQSLDQGLQFLIQYYNGEERAKGNILERFSAQQFPDLHSELNLSSLELGDSALYFCASSVGTGYSNQPQHFGDGTRLSIL.

V is TRBV27 and J is TRBJ2-1; TRBD2 aligns across 13 bases. Germline V gene data show CDR1 as MNHEY and CDR2 as SMNVEV (reference sequence). CDR3 length: 16 residues. V dropped 4 bases and J dropped 5; count of bases not matched to a gene: 5. The CDR3 spells CASSSPGLAGNNEQFF. The CDR3 DNA follows: TGTGCCAGCAGTTCACCGGGACTAGCGGGGAACAATGAGCAGTTCTTC.

This chain connects TRBV5-1 to TRBJ2-3; the match to TRBD1 covers 8 bases. CDR3 length: 15 residues. The J segment lost 1 base and the V segment lost 0 bases, leaving 1 base of the junction unmatched. Germline values: CDR1 SGHRS, CDR2 YFSETQ. The CDR3 region has the DNA TGCGCCAGCAGCTTGGGGGACAGGCGCACAGATACGCAGTATTTT. Encoded protein: CASSLGDRRTDTQYF.

The rearrangement uses TRBV10-3 and TRBJ1-1, with TRBD1 as a possible D gene (6 bases). The CDR3 is 15 residues long. Between the trimmed V and J ends, which lost 9 bases and 1 base, there was a span of 18 bases. CDR1 is ENHRY and CDR2 is SYGVKD in the germline V gene. The CDR3, as DNA: TGTGCCATAGCCTCCGTACAGGGAAGGAACACTGAAGCTTTCTTT. The encoded protein is CAIASVQGRNTEAFF.